One and the same sample provided the 11 T cell receptor beta chains below, sequenced in a study of T cell clonality in common variable immunodeficiency. Regarding the study as a whole: Common variable immunodeficiency TCR beta sequences reportedly had fewer deletions and N-nucleotide insertions.

These receptors have no identified antigens. Sequencing used immunoSEQ multiplex PCR; TCRdb keeps in-frame clones, though not all of them. Altogether approximately 20,000 clones were found in the sample, and no singletons occur. The sample comprised peripheral blood mononuclear cells. The source is a human donor with common variable immunodeficiency.

This clone was observed many times. The CDR3 extends 3 residues past the end of the read, so its final part is completed from the germline J gene. V usage is TRBV11-3 and J usage is TRBJ1-1; D remains ambiguous. The CDR3 contains 14 residues. The germline gives CDR1 SGHNT, CDR2 YENEEA. The germline V and J ends were trimmed by 3 bases and 5 bases, with 13 bases remaining between them. CDR3 bases read: TGTGCCAGCAGCTTGCGGGGATTAGAGACTGAA. Translating gives CASSLRGLETE. In full, the CDR3 reads CASSLRGLETEAFF.

There are many counts of this clone. From the germline J gene comes the end of the CDR3, since the read stops 3 residues before it. The chain recombines TRBV19 with TRBJ1-5; 8 bases align to TRBD1. The V and J ends lost 5 bases and 9 bases, in that order; junction bases with no gene match: 9. The length of the CDR3 is 14 residues. Germline lookup yields CDR1 LNHDA and CDR2 SQIVND (reference sequence). The CDR3 bases that were read are TGTGCCAGTAGTCAGGGGGCGCGGGGGGGGCCC. It encodes CASSQGARGGP. Given in full, the CDR3 is CASSQGARGGPQHF.

Comments on this clone: Sequencing ends 3 residues short of the CDR3 end; the germline J gene provides the rest. The gene calls are TRBV2 and TRBJ2-3; tentative D call: TRBD1 (6 bases). The CDR3 is made up of 13 amino acids. Trimming took 10 bases from V and 2 from J, leaving 13 bases between them. CDR1 and CDR2 from the germline V gene are SNHLY and FYNNEI. The DNA read from the CDR3 is TGTGCCACGAGCAGGGACAACACAGATACG. This translates into CATSRDNTDT. The complete CDR3 protein is CATSRDNTDTQYF.

This clone was found many times. Read data end 3 residues before the CDR3 end; the end is taken from the germline J gene. This rearrangement joins TRBV2 to TRBJ1-6, with 8 bases identical to TRBD1. With 8 bases clipped from V and 8 bases from J, the junction kept 17 bases outside the gene matches. Germline V lookup: CDR1 SNHLY, CDR2 FYNNEI. CDR3 size: 17 residues. CDR3 region: CASGGVSMTGADSPLHF. The sequenced part of the CDR3 DNA is TGTGCCAGCGGGGGAGTCAGTATGACAGGGGCGGATTCACCC.

This clone was seen repeatedly, ten times or more. Partial CDR3 DNA: TGCAGCGTTGTACTAGCGGGAGACGAG. Translated, it gives CSVVLAGDE. From start to end, the CDR3 is CSVVLAGDEQYF. The gene calls are TRBV29-1 and TRBJ2-7; 11 bases agree with TRBD2. The read finishes 3 residues shy of the CDR3 end, and the germline J gene is used to complete it. Trimming removed 4 bases from V and 5 bases from J; junction bases left unmatched: 1. The germline CDR1 and CDR2 sequences are SQVTM and ANQGSEA. The CDR3 extends over 12 amino acids.

At least ten counts were recorded for this clone. The sequenced fragment ends 3 residues before the CDR3 boundary, so the rest is inferred from the germline J gene. The chain links TRBV11-2 to TRBJ1-1, with D maybe TRBD1 (5 bases). CDR3 length: 14 residues. Per germline, CDR1 SGHAT and CDR2 FQNNGV. Trimming took off 5 bases at V and 4 bases at J, with 14 bases between the two ends. Incomplete CDR3 DNA: TGTGCCAGCAGCCCGGGGGTGGGGAGCACTGAA. Translating it yields CASSPGVGSTE. The whole CDR3 protein reads CASSPGVGSTEAFF.

This clone was observed many times. From the germline J gene comes the end of the CDR3, since the read stops 3 residues before it. This chain joins TRBV12-3 or TRBV12-4 and TRBJ2-1; 7 bases fit TRBD1. The CDR3 totals 15 residues. V lost 2 bases, J lost 3 bases, and 4 bases stayed unmatched. The CDR3 loop is CASSLIQGLYNEQFF. CDR3 DNA, as far as it was read: TGTGCCAGCAGTTTAATACAGGGGCTCTACAATGAG.

This clone was found many times. The sequence runs out 3 residues before the end of the CDR3; the remainder is reconstructed from the germline J gene. The chain links TRBV9 to TRBJ1-2; 8 positions match TRBD1. With V trimmed by 4 bases and J by 2 bases, 7 bases remained unmatched. This CDR3 spans 15 amino acids. The germline V gene has CDR1 SGDLS and CDR2 YYNGEE. CDR3 bases read: TGTGCCAGCAGCCCGGACAGGGCTGAGAACTATGGC. This codes for CASSPDRAENYG. The whole CDR3 reads CASSPDRAENYGYTF.

As for this clone: A much larger clone differs from this one at a single base, so this may be a read error. The CDR3 extends 3 residues past the end of the read, so its final part is completed from the germline J gene. The chain joins TRBV5-1 to TRBJ1-1, with 8 bases aligning to TRBD1. CDR3 size: 12 residues. Looked up from germline, CDR1 is SGHRS and CDR2 is YFSETQ. The CDR3 here is CASGLDGQGAFF. The covered CDR3 bases are TGCGCCAGCGGCTTGGACGGACAGGGT.

This clone is large by share. This CDR3 is CASSIWAGKVDTQYF. Incomplete CDR3 DNA: TGTGCCAGTAGTATATGGGCAGGGAAAGTAGATACG. This rearrangement joins TRBV19 to TRBJ2-3; possible D gene TRBD1, 5 bases. Read data end 3 residues before the CDR3 end; the end is taken from the germline J gene. The CDR3 is 15 amino acids. Germline V gives CDR1 LNHDA, CDR2 SQIVND (reference sequence). V lost 2 bases, J lost 5 bases, and 14 bases lay in between.

This clone came up many times. The read finishes 3 residues shy of the CDR3 end, and the germline J gene is used to complete it. V gene TRBV20-1 combines with J gene TRBJ1-1, with D perhaps TRBD1 (5 bases). Germline loops: CDR1 DFQATT, CDR2 SNEGSKA (reference sequence). The CDR3 is made up of 12 amino acids. The ends were cut back, 3 bases at V and 5 bases at J, with 10 bases in the middle. Incomplete CDR3 DNA: TGCAGTGCTAGCGGGGGACGGACTGAA. Encoded protein: CSASGGRTE. The full CDR3 protein reads CSASGGRTEAFF.